What follows are 4 T cell receptor beta chains derived from one specimen sequenced in a study of blood T cell repertoires in COVID-19. Data came from immunoSEQ multiplex PCR; TCRdb stores just in-frame clones and leaves some out. Among under 350,000 clones listed, around nine tenths were seen once. The material sequenced was peripheral blood. The receptors were sampled from a man aged 70 or older with acute or convalescent COVID-19.

Comments on this clone: Germline is not matched at one junction end, which may reflect a read error. The chain recombines TRBV5-1 with TRBJ1-5; D uncertain. The germline V gene encodes CDR1 SGHRS and CDR2 YFSETQ. There are 15 residues in the CDR3. This chain's CDR3 is CASILGGTSNQPQHF. The DNA of the CDR3 is TGCGCCAGCATCTTGGGCGGAACCTCCAATCAGCCCCAGCATTTT.

The genes are TRBV4-1 and TRBJ2-7, with 9 bases identical to TRBD2. V shed 5 bases and J 1 base; nucleotides not matched to a gene: 6. The germline gives CDR1 MGHRA, CDR2 YSYEKL. This CDR3 is built from 15 residues. The CDR3 DNA follows: TGCGCCAGCAGCGCGCGGGAGGGGGATTCCTACGAGCAGTACTTC. Encoded protein: CASSAREGDSYEQYF.

The chain carries TRBV29-1 and TRBJ2-7; D is possibly TRBD1 (5 bases). Per the germline V gene, CDR1 is SQVTM and CDR2 is ANQGSEA. V dropped 4 bases and J dropped 6 bases, with 16 bases sitting between them. The CDR3 contains 13 residues. The CDR3 nucleotides are TGCAGCGTTGCGCGGCAGGGCAAGAGCGAGCAGTACTTC. It codes for CSVARQGKSEQYF.

This clone was seen more than once but under ten times. The chain combines TRBV6-8 with TRBJ2-5; D is perhaps TRBD2 (5 bases). CDR1 and CDR2 (germline): MNHGY, SAAAGT. Trimming took off 7 bases at V and 2 bases at J, with 11 bases between the two ends. The CDR3 spans 13 residues. The CDR3 protein is CASMEVGQETQYF. CDR3 DNA sequence: TGTGCCAGCATGGAGGTAGGACAAGAGACCCAGTACTTC.